The clone carrying this T cell receptor beta chain came up many times. This specimen belongs to a study of tumor-infiltrating lymphocytes in primary liver carcinoma. Study-level background: Maximum tumor diameters ranged from roughly 4.2 to 11 cm, stage T1-T3 N0M0.

The researchers produced TCR beta cDNA from approximately 540 ng total RNA with a constant-region primer. It was through three nested multiplex PCR rounds of slightly modified ARM-PCR that TCR beta libraries arose. Each of the first two PCR rounds ran approximately 9 cycles with TRBV1-TRBV30 forward and C-beta reverse primers. From the multiplex PCR reads, TCRdb called clonotypes with MiXCR, one entry per CDR3 protein. The top ten clones hold 7% to 10% of a sample with 100,000 to 150,000 distinct CDR3 sequences, 55% to 75% of them seen once. Germline V gene lookup returns CDR1 MNHNS and CDR2 SASEGT. CDR3 length equals 15 residues. J lost 0 bases, V lost 3 bases, and 4 bases had no gene match. Co-extraction of RNA and DNA was performed on about 19-33 mg of unsorted bulk tissue.

The receptor was isolated from a woman aged 60-75 years with primary liver carcinoma and hepatitis B virus infection. The V call is TRBV6-1, the J call TRBJ2-7; 8 nucleotides align to TRBD2. Sequencing used liver tumor tissue from sampling region 3. Subset in this sample: tumor region T3, left-lateral pole. The CDR3 is CASSEYGRDSYEQYF. CDR3 coding DNA: TGTGCCAGCAGTGAGTACGGGAGGGACTCCTACGAGCAGTACTTC.